The clone carrying this TCR beta chain has just one count. Its antigen remains unknown. This CDR3 is missing its conserved last phenylalanine or tryptophan, likely due to a read error. The sample comes from a study of CD8 T cells in ankylosing spondylitis. The study, taken as a whole, reports: What seemed typical of ankylosing spondylitis blood was a TCR beta motif built from about eight highly homologous variants. Reactive arthritis synovial fluid and blood previously showed some of these motif variants.

Trimming cost V 2 bases and J 0 bases, with 5 bases left between them. This CDR3 is built from 13 residues. In germline, CDR1 is DFQATT, CDR2 SNEGSKA (reference sequence). Each CDR3 protein is one row after TCRdb ran MiXCR on the 5' RACE reads. The sample contains 670,000 or so distinct CDR3 sequences, around 20% of which appear only once. The V gene is TRBV20-1, the J gene TRBJ1-5; D is uncertain. The sequencing input was blood, either unsorted or a sorted T cell fraction (not recorded which). The sequence was collected from a male donor with ankylosing spondylitis. Here the CDR3 reads CSARQYSNQPQHV. The CDR3 coding sequence is TGCAGTGCTAGACAGTATAGCAATCAGCCCCAGCATGTT.